This T cell receptor (beta chain) was captured by sequencing in a study of blood T cell repertoires in COVID-19. Clones were sequenced by immunoSEQ multiplex PCR, and TCRdb holds only the in-frame ones, with some missing. The profile shows 200,000 to 250,000 clones, 82% of them singletons. Either two negative PCRs, clearance, or symptom resolution qualified Cohort 3 donors as recovered. CDR3 length: 14 residues. Germline lookup yields CDR1 MGHDK and CDR2 SYGVNS. Trimming took off 4 bases at V and 3 bases at J, with 9 bases between the two ends. V is TRBV25-1 and J is TRBJ1-4; possible D gene TRBD1, 6 bases. This sequence was found in a woman in her sixties who had recovered from COVID-19. What was sequenced was PBMCs or T cells enriched from blood (not recorded which). The CDR3 DNA reads TGTGCCAGCAGTGCAGGGGTATCTAATGAAAAACTGTTTTTT. Its protein product is CASSAGVSNEKLFF.